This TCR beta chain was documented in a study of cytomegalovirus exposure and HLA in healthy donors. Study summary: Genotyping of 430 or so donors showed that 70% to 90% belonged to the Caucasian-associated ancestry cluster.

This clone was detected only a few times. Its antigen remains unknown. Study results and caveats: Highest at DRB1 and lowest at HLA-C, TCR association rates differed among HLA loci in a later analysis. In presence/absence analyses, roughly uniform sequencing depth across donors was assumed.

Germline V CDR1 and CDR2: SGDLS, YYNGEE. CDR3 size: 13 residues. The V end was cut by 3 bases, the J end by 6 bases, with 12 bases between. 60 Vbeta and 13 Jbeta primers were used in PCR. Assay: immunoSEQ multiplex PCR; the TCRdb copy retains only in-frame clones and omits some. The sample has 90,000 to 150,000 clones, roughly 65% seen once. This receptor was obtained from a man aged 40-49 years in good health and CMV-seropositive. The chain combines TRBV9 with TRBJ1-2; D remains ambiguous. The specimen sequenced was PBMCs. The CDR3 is CASSAQVFNGYTF. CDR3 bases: TGTGCCAGCAGCGCGCAGGTGTTCAATGGCTACACCTTC.